The sequence of this T cell receptor (beta chain) was determined in a study of blood T cell repertoires in COVID-19. Categorization into cohorts depended on clinical history that participants reported. TCRdb's copy holds only in-frame clones and misses some; the assay was immunoSEQ multiplex PCR. The data hold 200,000 to 250,000 clones, with roughly 89% observed a single time. V lost 4 bases and J 1 base, leaving 10 bases between the germline ends. Germline lookup yields CDR1 MNHEY and CDR2 SVGAGI. This CDR3 has 14 amino acids. This chain connects TRBV6-5 to TRBJ1-1, with D maybe TRBD1 (5 bases). This TCR was recovered from a middle-aged woman with acute COVID-19. The sample consisted of PBMCs or T cells enriched from blood (not recorded which). The CDR3, as DNA: TGTGCCAGCAGTTGGACGGACAAGAACACTGAAGCTTTCTTT. This codes for CASSWTDKNTEAFF.